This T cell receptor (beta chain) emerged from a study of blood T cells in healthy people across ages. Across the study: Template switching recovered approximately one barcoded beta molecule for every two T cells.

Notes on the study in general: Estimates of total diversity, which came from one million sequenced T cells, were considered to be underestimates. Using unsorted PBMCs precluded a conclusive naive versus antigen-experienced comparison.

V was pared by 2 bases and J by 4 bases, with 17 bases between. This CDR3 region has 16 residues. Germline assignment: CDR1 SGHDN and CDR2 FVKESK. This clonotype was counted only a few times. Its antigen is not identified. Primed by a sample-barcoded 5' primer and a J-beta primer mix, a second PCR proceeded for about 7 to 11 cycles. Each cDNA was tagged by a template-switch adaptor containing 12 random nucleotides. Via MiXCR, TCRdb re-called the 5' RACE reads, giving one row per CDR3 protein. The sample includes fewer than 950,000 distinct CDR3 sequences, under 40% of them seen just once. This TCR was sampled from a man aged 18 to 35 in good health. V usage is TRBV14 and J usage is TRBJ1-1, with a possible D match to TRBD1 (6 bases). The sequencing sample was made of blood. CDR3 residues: CASSQKGRGASTEAFF. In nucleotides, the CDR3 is TGTGCCAGCAGCCAAAAGGGCCGGGGGGCGAGCACTGAAGCTTTCTTT.